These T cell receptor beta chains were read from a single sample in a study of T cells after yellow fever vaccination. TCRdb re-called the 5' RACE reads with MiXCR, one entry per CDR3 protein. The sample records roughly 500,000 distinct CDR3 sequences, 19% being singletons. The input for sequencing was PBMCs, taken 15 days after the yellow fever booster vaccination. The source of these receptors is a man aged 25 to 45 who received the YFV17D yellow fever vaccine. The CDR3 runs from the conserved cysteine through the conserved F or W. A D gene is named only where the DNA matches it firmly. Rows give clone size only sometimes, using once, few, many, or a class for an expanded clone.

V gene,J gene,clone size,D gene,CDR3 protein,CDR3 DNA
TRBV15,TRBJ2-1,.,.,CATSRDPGASYNEQFF,TGTGCCACCAGCAGAGACCCGGGAGCTTCCTACAATGAGCAGTTCTTC
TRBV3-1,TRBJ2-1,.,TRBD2,CASSQAAGTSHRNEQFF,TGTGCCAGCAGCCAAGCAGCCGGGACTAGCCACCGCAATGAGCAGTTCTTC
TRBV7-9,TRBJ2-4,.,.,CASSSLEGRSIQYF,TGTGCCAGCAGCTCGCTGGAAGGACGAAGCATTCAGTACTTC
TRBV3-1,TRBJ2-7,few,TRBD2,CASSRTSGRSSYEQYF,TGTGCCAGCAGCCGGACTAGCGGGAGGAGCTCCTACGAGCAGTACTTC
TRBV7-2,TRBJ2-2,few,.,CASSLVEGNGELFF,TGTGCCAGCAGCTTAGTAGAGGGTAACGGGGAGCTGTTTTTT
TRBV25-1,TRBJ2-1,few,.,CASSPARGVNEQFF,TGTGCCAGCAGTCCCGCCCGAGGGGTGAATGAGCAGTTCTTC
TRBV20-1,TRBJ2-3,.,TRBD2,CSARFSGSLSDTQYF,TGCAGTGCTAGATTTAGCGGGAGCTTGTCAGATACGCAGTATTTT
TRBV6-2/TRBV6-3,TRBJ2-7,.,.,CASRGTASYEQYF,TGTGCCAGCAGAGGGACTGCGAGTTACGAGCAGTACTTC
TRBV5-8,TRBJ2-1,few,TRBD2,CASSNSGRTSYNEQFF,TGTGCCAGCAGTAACAGCGGGAGGACCTCCTACAATGAGCAGTTCTTC
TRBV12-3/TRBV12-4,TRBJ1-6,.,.,CASTPGGDRSPLHF,TGTGCCAGCACCCCGGGGGGGGATAGGTCACCCCTCCACTTT
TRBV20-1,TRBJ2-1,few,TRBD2,CSARGLAGVEQFF,TGCAGTGCAAGGGGGCTAGCGGGAGTTGAGCAGTTCTTC
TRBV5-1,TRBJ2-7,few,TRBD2,CASSLAGRSYPDYEQYF,TGCGCCAGCAGCTTGGCCGGGAGGTCCTACCCAGACTACGAGCAGTACTTC
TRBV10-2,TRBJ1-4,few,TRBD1,CASSSGTGSEKLFF,TGCGCCAGCAGTTCCGGGACAGGGAGTGAAAAACTGTTTTTT
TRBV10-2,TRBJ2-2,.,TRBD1,CASSGTGGTGELFF,TGCGCCAGCAGTGGGACAGGGGGCACCGGGGAGCTGTTTTTT
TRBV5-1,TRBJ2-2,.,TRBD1,CASSLQGISGELFF,TGCGCCAGCAGCTTACAGGGGATCTCCGGGGAGCTGTTTTTT
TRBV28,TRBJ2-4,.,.,CASSLFPRGKNIQYF,TGTGCCAGCAGTTTATTTCCCCGGGGTAAAAACATTCAGTACTTC
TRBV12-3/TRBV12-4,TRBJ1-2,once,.,CASSFGGENYGYTF,TGTGCCAGCAGTTTCGGGGGCGAGAACTATGGCTACACCTTC
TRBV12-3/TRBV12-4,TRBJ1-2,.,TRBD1,CASQTGVANYGYTF,TGTGCCAGCCAAACAGGGGTAGCTAACTATGGCTACACCTTC
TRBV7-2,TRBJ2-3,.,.,CASSLAGLEDTQYF,TGTGCCAGCAGCTTAGCAGGCCTTGAGGATACGCAGTATTTT
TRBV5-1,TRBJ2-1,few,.,CASRDDYNEQFF,TGCGCCAGCAGGGATGATTACAATGAGCAGTTCTTC
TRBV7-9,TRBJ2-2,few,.,CASSSLTTGELFF,TGTGCCAGCAGCTCACTGACGACCGGGGAGCTGTTTTTT
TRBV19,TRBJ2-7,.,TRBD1,CASTTAGTGEQYF,TGTGCCAGTACCACCGCCGGGACAGGCGAGCAGTACTTC
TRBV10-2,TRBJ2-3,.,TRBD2,CASSRTSGLPSTDTQYF,TGCGCCAGCAGCCGAACTAGCGGCTTACCCAGCACAGATACGCAGTATTTT
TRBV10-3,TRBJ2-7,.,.,CAISLQAGTASSYEQYF,TGTGCCATCAGTCTACAAGCCGGGACGGCTAGCTCCTACGAGCAGTACTTC
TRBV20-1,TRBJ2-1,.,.,CCARDGRTGKLGSYNEQFF,TGCTGTGCTAGAGATGGAAGAACAGGGAAACTCGGCTCCTACAATGAGCAGTTCTTC
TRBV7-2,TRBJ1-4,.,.,CASASRGNEKLFF,TGTGCCAGCGCTTCTAGGGGAAATGAAAAACTGTTTTTT